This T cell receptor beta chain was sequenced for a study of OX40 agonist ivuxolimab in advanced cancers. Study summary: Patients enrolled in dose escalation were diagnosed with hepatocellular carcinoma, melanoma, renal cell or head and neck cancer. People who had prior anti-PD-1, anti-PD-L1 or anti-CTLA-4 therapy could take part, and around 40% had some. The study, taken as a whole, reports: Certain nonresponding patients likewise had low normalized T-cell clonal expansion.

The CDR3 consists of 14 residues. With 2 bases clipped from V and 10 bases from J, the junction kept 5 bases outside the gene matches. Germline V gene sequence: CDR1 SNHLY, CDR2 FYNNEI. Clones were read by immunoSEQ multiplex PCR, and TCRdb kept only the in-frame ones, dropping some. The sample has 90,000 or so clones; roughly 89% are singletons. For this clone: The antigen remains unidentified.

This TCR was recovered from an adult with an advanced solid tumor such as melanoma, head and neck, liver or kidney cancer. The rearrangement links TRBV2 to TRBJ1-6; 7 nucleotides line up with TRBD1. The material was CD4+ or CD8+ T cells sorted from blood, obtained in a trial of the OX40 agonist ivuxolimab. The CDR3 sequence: CASSEMAGGSPLHF. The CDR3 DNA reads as TGTGCCAGCAGTGAAATGGCAGGGGGGTCACCCCTCCACTTT.